The 24 T cell receptor beta chains below come from one sample, sequenced in a study of long-term antiretroviral therapy in people with HIV. The assay used was immunoSEQ (version v3.0), run at survey level. Here immunoSEQ multiplex PCR was the method, and the copy in TCRdb shows in-frame clones only, minus some. The sample carries 32,000 or so clones, 65% to 90% recorded once. The sample in question was unsorted PBMCs, obtained roughly 3.3 years after starting antiretroviral therapy. The source is a man aged 18-30 years with HIV.

The CDR3 reads CASSFQGFRTYEQYF. The CDR3 DNA follows: TGTGCCAGCAGCTTCCAGGGATTTCGGACCTACGAGCAGTACTTC. The V and J genes are TRBV7-2 and TRBJ2-7; possible D gene TRBD1, 5 bases. V lost 3 bases and J 2 bases, leaving 14 bases between the germline ends. There are 15 residues in the CDR3. Germline V CDR1 and CDR2: SGHTA, FQGNSA. Combining the CDR3 with reference TRBV7-2 and TRBJ2-7 gives the whole variable domain GAGVSQSPSNKVTEKGKDVELRCDPISGHTALYWYRQSLGQGLEFLIYFQGNSAPDKSGLPSDRFSAERTGGSVSTLTIQRTQQEDSAVYLCASSFQGFRTYEQYFGPGTRLTVT.

The chain has TRBV10-3 and TRBJ1-1; 9 bases align to TRBD1. CDR1 and CDR2 (germline): ENHRY, SYGVKD. Trimming took 6 bases from V and 1 from J; bases not matched to a gene: 12. The CDR3 is 17 amino acids. CDR3 sequence: CAISLKSPGQGNTEAFF. CDR3 sequence (DNA): TGTGCCATCAGCCTTAAAAGTCCGGGACAGGGGAACACTGAAGCTTTCTTT.

V usage is TRBV27 and J usage is TRBJ2-1; 12 positions match TRBD2. V shed 0 bases and J 8 bases; nucleotides not matched to a gene: 2. Germline loops: CDR1 MNHEY, CDR2 SMNVEV (reference sequence). CDR3 size: 15 residues. The CDR3 DNA reads as TGTGCCAGCAGTTTATCGCTAGCGGGGGGGCATGAGCAGTTCTTC. Encoded protein: CASSLSLAGGHEQFF.

This sequence joins TRBV7-9 and TRBJ2-1, with D maybe TRBD2 (6 bases). CDR3 length equals 11 residues. Per germline, CDR1 SEHNR and CDR2 FQNEAQ (reference sequence). V was trimmed by 6 bases and J by 9 bases, leaving 9 bases between them. This CDR3 reads CASSGEAEQFF. The DNA of the CDR3 is TGTGCCAGCAGTGGGGAGGCTGAGCAGTTCTTC.

The chain uses TRBV5-1 and TRBJ2-7, with TRBD1 as a possible D gene (5 bases). The V gene's germline CDR1 is SGHRS and CDR2 YFSETQ. V was clipped by 0 bases and J by 6 bases, with 13 bases between them. The CDR3 covers 14 residues. The CDR3 loop is CASSLGLGALEQYF. CDR3 in DNA: TGCGCCAGCAGCTTGGGTTTAGGGGCCCTCGAGCAGTACTTC.

The V call is TRBV27, the J call TRBJ1-3, with D possibly being TRBD1 (5 bases). The germline gives CDR1 MNHEY, CDR2 SMNVEV (reference sequence). The V gene lost 6 bases and the J gene lost 3 bases, with 15 bases spanning the gap. This CDR3 contains 15 residues. This chain's CDR3 is CASSRLGRFGNTIYF. The CDR3 DNA is TGTGCCAGCAGCCGACTGGGACGATTTGGAAACACCATATATTTT.

The V and J genes are TRBV5-1 and TRBJ2-5, with D possibly matching TRBD2 (6 bases). V was pared by 3 bases and J by 4 bases, with 16 bases between. The germline gives CDR1 SGHRS, CDR2 YFSETQ. This CDR3 comprises 15 residues. CDR3 coding DNA: TGCGCCAGCAGCTCGGTAGCAGGAGGGACAGAGACCCAGTACTTC. Its protein is CASSSVAGGTETQYF.

DNA for the CDR3: TGTGCCAGCAGCTTAGATTTGGGCTACACCTTC. As protein: CASSLDLGYTF. This chain links TRBV7-9 with TRBJ1-2; D not resolved. From germline, CDR1 is SEHNR and CDR2 FQNEAQ (reference sequence). V dropped 1 base and J dropped 8 bases, with 5 bases sitting between them. The CDR3 is made up of 11 amino acids.

This clone is a singleton in its sample. The CDR3 bases are TGTGCCAGCAGTCCAAGGGGCCTAGCGGTCACCGGGGAGCTGTTTTTT. It specifies CASSPRGLAVTGELFF. The rearrangement uses TRBV27 and TRBJ2-2; 7 bases are a match to TRBD2. Germline V CDR1 and CDR2: MNHEY, SMNVEV (reference sequence). With V trimmed by 5 bases and J by 4 bases, 10 bases remained unmatched. The CDR3 consists of 16 residues.

This clone was found once. V and J are TRBV5-6 and TRBJ2-2; 13 bases fit TRBD2. CDR3 length equals 15 residues. Germline-derived CDR1 and CDR2 are SGHDT and YYEEEE. V gave up 5 bases and J gave up 7 bases; unmatched junction bases: 5. CDR3 DNA: TGTGCCAGCAGACGACTAGCGGGAGGTCTCGGGGAGCTGTTTTTT. It specifies CASRRLAGGLGELFF. Supplemented by reference TRBV5-6 and TRBJ2-2, the full variable domain reads DAGVTQSPTHLIKTRGQQVTLRCSPKSGHDTVSWYQQALGQGPQFIFQYYEEEERQRGNFPDRFSGHQFPNYSSELNVNALLLGDSALYLCASRRLAGGLGELFFGEGSRLTVL.

This chain links TRBV6-1 with TRBJ2-1; D is uncertain. The V gene lost 2 bases and the J gene lost 6 bases, with 11 bases spanning the gap. Germline V gene sequence: CDR1 MNHNS, CDR2 SASEGT. The CDR3 consists of 14 residues. This CDR3 is CASSEIGPGNEQFF. CDR3 in DNA: TGTGCCAGCAGTGAAATTGGACCGGGCAATGAGCAGTTCTTC.

The chain combines TRBV10-3 with TRBJ2-1, with no clear D. Deletions cut 2 bases from V and 5 bases from J, with 10 bases between. The CDR3 is 14 amino acids. The V gene's germline CDR1 is ENHRY and CDR2 SYGVKD. For the CDR3, the DNA is TGTGCCATCAGTGAGATTCAGATCCACAATGAGCAGTTCTTC. The encoded protein is CAISEIQIHNEQFF.

The chain combines TRBV5-4 with TRBJ1-1; a weak D match, TRBD1 (6 bases). V lost 4 bases and J lost 3, with 13 bases in between. This CDR3 is built from 14 residues. Germline loops: CDR1 SGHNT, CDR2 YYREEE (reference sequence). Here the CDR3 DNA reads TGTGCCAGCAGCGTAAACAGGGTGTACACTGAAGCTTTCTTT. It encodes CASSVNRVYTEAFF.

This clone was detected only a few times. The chain employs TRBV27 and TRBJ1-6; TRBD1 aligns across 7 bases. Germline values: CDR1 MNHEY, CDR2 SMNVEV (reference sequence). This CDR3 has 16 amino acids. V shed 0 bases and J 7 bases; nucleotides not matched to a gene: 6. The CDR3, as DNA: TGTGCCAGCAGTTTATCAGGAGGGGGCAGGAATTCACCCCTCCACTTT. Encoded protein: CASSLSGGGRNSPLHF.

This chain uses TRBV6-5 with TRBJ2-3; D not certain. There are 14 residues in the CDR3. The V and J ends lost 3 bases and 2 bases respectively, with 9 bases between them. CDR1 and CDR2 (germline): MNHEY, SVGAGI. CDR3 residues: CASSYLGPTDTQYF. Written as DNA, the CDR3 is TGTGCCAGCAGTTATCTAGGACCCACAGATACGCAGTATTTT.

This clone has more than one count but fewer than ten. The chain couples TRBV6-1 to TRBJ2-1, with D maybe TRBD2 (7 bases). Germline values: CDR1 MNHNS, CDR2 SASEGT. The V end was cut by 2 bases, the J end by 4 bases, with 12 bases between. CDR3 length: 15 amino acids. The CDR3 nucleotides are TGTGCCAGCAGTGAATTCGGGGGGCCTTACAATGAGCAGTTCTTC. Protein product: CASSEFGGPYNEQFF.

In nucleotides, the CDR3 is TGTGCCAGCAGTTTTCTGACAGGGAGAGCCATGAACACTGAAGCTTTCTTT. As protein: CASSFLTGRAMNTEAFF. The chain employs TRBV28 and TRBJ1-1; TRBD1 matches at 7 bases. V dropped 3 bases and J dropped 0; count of bases not matched to a gene: 10. CDR3 length: 17 amino acids. The germline gives CDR1 MDHEN, CDR2 SYDVKM.

This clone was observed a single time. The chain carries TRBV4-1 and TRBJ1-1; 10 bases line up with TRBD1. Germline CDR1 and CDR2: MGHRA and YSYEKL. The J segment lost 1 base and the V segment lost 1 base, leaving 12 bases of the junction unmatched. The CDR3 loop spans 19 amino acids. Written as DNA, the CDR3 is TGCGCCAGCAGCCAAGCTAGACAGGGGGCCTACCCTCCGAACACTGAAGCTTTCTTT. Protein: CASSQARQGAYPPNTEAFF.

This clone was recorded only once. The J gene is TRBJ1-3, the V gene TRBV6-5, with 8 bases fitting TRBD1. Looked up from germline, CDR1 is MNHEY and CDR2 is SVGAGI. V lost 6 bases and J lost 2; bases outside the gene matches: 6. This CDR3 region has 15 residues. The CDR3 loop reads CASRRTGLTGNTIYF. In DNA form, the CDR3 reads TGTGCCAGCAGACGGACAGGGCTGACTGGAAACACCATATATTTT.

The chain combines TRBV19 with TRBJ1-5; D is perhaps TRBD1 (5 bases). V shed 1 base and J shed 0 bases, with 10 bases lying between them. This CDR3 contains 16 residues. Germline lookup yields CDR1 LNHDA and CDR2 SQIVND (reference sequence). This CDR3 is CASSIVVGPSNQPQHF. In DNA form, the CDR3 reads TGTGCCAGTAGTATAGTAGTGGGACCTAGCAATCAGCCCCAGCATTTT.

V is TRBV7-2 and J is TRBJ1-1, with D possibly TRBD1 on 6 matching bases. The CDR3 contains 17 residues. The germline V gene encodes CDR1 SGHTA and CDR2 FQGNSA. V was clipped by 1 base and J by 3 bases, with 18 bases between them. CDR3 sequence: CASSLVGVRGVDTEAFF. CDR3 DNA: TGTGCCAGCAGCTTAGTTGGGGTGAGGGGGGTTGACACTGAAGCTTTCTTT.

The genes are TRBV18 and TRBJ1-4; possibly TRBD1 for D (6 bases). Per germline, CDR1 KGHSH and CDR2 LQKENI. This CDR3 region has 16 residues. Trimming took 2 bases from V and 3 from J, leaving 13 bases between them. The DNA of the CDR3 is TGTGCCAGCTCACCAACTGGGGGCCTTTCTAATGAAAAACTGTTTTTT. Amino acids: CASSPTGGLSNEKLFF.

The chain has TRBV10-3 and TRBJ2-2; the D gene is possibly TRBD1 (7 bases). The germline CDR1 and CDR2 sequences are ENHRY and SYGVKD. Trimming shortened V by 3 bases and J by 3 bases, and 14 bases separated the two germline ends. CDR3 length equals 16 residues. Here the CDR3 reads CAISEEGRGDTGELFF. In nucleotides, the CDR3 is TGTGCCATCAGTGAAGAGGGCAGGGGGGACACCGGGGAGCTGTTTTTT.

The CDR3 is CASSVGGEDTEAFF. The CDR3 nucleotides are TGTGCCAGCAGCGTAGGCGGCGAGGACACTGAAGCTTTCTTT. The V call is TRBV9, the J call TRBJ1-1; D remains unclear. CDR3 length: 14 amino acids. Trimming removed 0 bases at V and 3 bases at J, with 9 bases between. CDR1 and CDR2 from the germline V gene are SGDLS and YYNGEE. Full variable domain (rest looked up from reference TRBV9 and TRBJ1-1): DSGVTQTPKHLITATGQRVTLRCSPRSGDLSVYWYQQSLDQGLQFLIQYYNGEERAKGNILERFSAQQFPDLHSELNLSSLELGDSALYFCASSVGGEDTEAFFGQGTRLTVV.